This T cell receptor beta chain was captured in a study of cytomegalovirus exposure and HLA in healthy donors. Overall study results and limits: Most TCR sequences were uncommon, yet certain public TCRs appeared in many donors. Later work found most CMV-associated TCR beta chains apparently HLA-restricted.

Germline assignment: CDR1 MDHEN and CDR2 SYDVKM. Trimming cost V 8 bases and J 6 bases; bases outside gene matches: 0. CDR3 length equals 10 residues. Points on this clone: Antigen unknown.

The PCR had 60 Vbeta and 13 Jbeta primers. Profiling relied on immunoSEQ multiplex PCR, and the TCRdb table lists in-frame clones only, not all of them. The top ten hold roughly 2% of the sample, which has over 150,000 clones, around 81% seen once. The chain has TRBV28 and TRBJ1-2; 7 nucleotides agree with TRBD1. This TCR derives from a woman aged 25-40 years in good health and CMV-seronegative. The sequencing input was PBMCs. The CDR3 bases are TGTGCCAGCGGACAGGATGGCTACACCTTC. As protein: CASGQDGYTF.